Each of the 6 T cell receptor beta chains below was sequenced from the same sample in a study of beta chain features in type 1 diabetes. Whole-study findings and limits: Significant though moderate, a shortening of TCRB CDR3s appeared in all four CD4+ subsets of Type 1 diabetes patients.

These receptors have no known antigen. The study reverse transcribed the entire isolated RNA, so it sequenced expressed TCRB transcripts. This table comes from immunoSEQ multiplex PCR, and its TCRdb copy is limited to in-frame clones, with some not included. Among roughly 250,000 clones listed, about a fifth were seen once. Sequenced sample: naive CD4+ T cells from blood. The receptors were gathered from a woman in her 40s with type 1 diabetes.

This clone was seen a few times. This chain joins TRBV7-9 and TRBJ2-5; TRBD1 matches 9 bases. The J call may be wrong; the DNA end is better matched by TRBJ2-7. Germline values: CDR1 SEHNR, CDR2 FQNEAQ (reference sequence). This CDR3 contains 15 residues. Here the CDR3 reads CASSATHRGLYEQYF. DNA of the CDR3: TGTGCCAGCAGCGCTACTCACAGGGGGCTCTACGAGCAGTACTTC.

The J gene is TRBJ1-1, the V gene TRBV10-3; the D gene is possibly TRBD1 (5 bases). The V gene lost 7 bases and the J gene lost 5 bases, with 17 bases spanning the gap. The CDR3 loop spans 14 amino acids. Germline V gene sequence: CDR1 ENHRY, CDR2 SYGVKD. The CDR3 spells CAIMGNPRETEAFF. Written as DNA, the CDR3 is TGTGCCATCATGGGGAACCCCAGGGAAACTGAAGCTTTCTTT.

The V call is TRBV4-3, the J call TRBJ2-2; D gene ambiguous. Trimming shortened V by 0 bases and J by 7 bases, and 6 bases separated the two germline ends. From germline, CDR1 is LGHNA and CDR2 YSLEER. CDR3 size: 13 residues. CDR3 sequence (DNA): TGCGCCAGCAGCCAAGAACTTAGCGGGGAGCTGTTTTTT. Translated: CASSQELSGELFF.

This chain connects TRBV6-5 to TRBJ2-7, with 10 bases identical to TRBD2. V gave up 6 bases and J gave up 4 bases; unmatched junction bases: 6. Germline CDR1 reads MNHEY; CDR2 reads SVGAGI. This CDR3 contains 14 residues. The CDR3 reads CASRPGLAPYEQYF. The CDR3 DNA sequence: TGTGCCAGCAGACCGGGACTAGCGCCTTACGAGCAGTACTTC.

The CDR3 sequence is CATRSERALVKLFF. The CDR3 DNA sequence: TGTGCCACCAGGTCTGAGCGAGCGCTGGTAAAACTGTTTTTT. The gene calls are TRBV15 and TRBJ1-4, with D unclear. The CDR3 runs to 14 residues. Trimming removed 6 bases from V and 10 bases from J, with 18 bases in between. Germline CDR1 and CDR2: LNHNV and YYDKDF (reference sequence).

This clone was detected a few times. The V and J genes are TRBV5-1 and TRBJ2-5, with a weak D call TRBD1 (6 bases). CDR1 and CDR2 (germline): SGHRS, YFSETQ. The CDR3 consists of 15 residues. V lost 4 bases, J lost 1 base, and 14 bases lay in between. The CDR3 sequence: CASSGLGQFQETQYF. CDR3 bases: TGCGCCAGCAGCGGCCTCGGACAGTTCCAAGAGACCCAGTACTTC.